This TCR beta chain was observed in a study of T cells after yellow fever vaccination. TCRdb independently ran MiXCR on the 5' RACE reads; one entry per CDR3 protein. The sample yields under 55,000 distinct CDR3 sequences, 6.5% to 8.5% seen once. Regarding the study as a whole: Compared with primary, the secondary response was weaker and peaked at day 5, not 15. The study re-detected most primary-vaccination clones after the booster (approximately 96% CD4, almost 90% CD8). Abundant clonotypes from the bulk population could have been carried over as contaminants into FACS-sorted repertoires.

This clonotype has a count of ten or more. CDR3 length: 16 residues. Germline CDR1 SGHAT, CDR2 FQNNGV. Trimming cost V 1 base and J 5 bases; bases outside gene matches: 7. The source was CD8+ T cells not binding an NS4B(214-222) dextramer, sorted from PBMCs, collected more than 35 days after the first yellow fever vaccination. This clonotype originated in a man younger than 35 who received the YFV17D yellow fever vaccine. V gene TRBV11-2 combines with J gene TRBJ2-5, with 10 bases identical to TRBD2. The CDR3: CASSLGRAGGPETQYF. The CDR3 nucleotides read TGTGCCAGCAGCTTAGGCCGAGCGGGGGGGCCTGAGACCCAGTACTTC.